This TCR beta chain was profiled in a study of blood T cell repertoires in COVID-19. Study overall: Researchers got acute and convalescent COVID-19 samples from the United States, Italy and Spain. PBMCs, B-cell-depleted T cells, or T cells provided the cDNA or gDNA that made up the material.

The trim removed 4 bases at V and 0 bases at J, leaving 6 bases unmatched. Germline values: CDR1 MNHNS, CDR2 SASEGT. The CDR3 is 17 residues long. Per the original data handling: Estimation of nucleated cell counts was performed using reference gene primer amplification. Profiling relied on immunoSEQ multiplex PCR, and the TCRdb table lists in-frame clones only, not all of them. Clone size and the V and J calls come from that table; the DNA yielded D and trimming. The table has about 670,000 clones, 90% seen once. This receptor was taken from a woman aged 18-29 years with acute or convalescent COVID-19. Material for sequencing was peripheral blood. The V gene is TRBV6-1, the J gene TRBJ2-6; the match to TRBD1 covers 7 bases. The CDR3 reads CASSGTGISSGANVLTF. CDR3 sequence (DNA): TGTGCCAGCAGTGGGACAGGTATAAGCTCTGGGGCCAACGTCCTGACTTTC.